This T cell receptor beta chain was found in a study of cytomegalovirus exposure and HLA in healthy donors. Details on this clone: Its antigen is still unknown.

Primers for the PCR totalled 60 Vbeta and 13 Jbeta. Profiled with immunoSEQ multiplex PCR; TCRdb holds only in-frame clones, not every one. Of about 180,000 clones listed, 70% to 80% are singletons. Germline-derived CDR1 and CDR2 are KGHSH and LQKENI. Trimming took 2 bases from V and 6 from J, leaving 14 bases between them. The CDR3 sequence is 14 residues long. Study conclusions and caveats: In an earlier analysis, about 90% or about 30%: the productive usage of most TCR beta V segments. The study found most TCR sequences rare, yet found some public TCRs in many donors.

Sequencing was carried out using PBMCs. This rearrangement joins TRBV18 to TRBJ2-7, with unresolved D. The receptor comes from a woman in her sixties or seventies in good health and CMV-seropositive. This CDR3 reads CASSPDKIVSEQYF. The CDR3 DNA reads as TGTGCCAGCTCACCAGACAAGATTGTCAGCGAGCAGTACTTC.